These T cell receptor beta chains were read from a single sample in a study of neurological immune-mediated disorders. TCRdb reprocessed the 5' RACE reads via MiXCR and lists one record per CDR3 protein. Here the sample spans roughly 70,000 distinct CDR3 sequences, roughly 3.6% being singletons. Sequencing used PBMCs. These receptors all come from a man in his thirties or forties with multiple sclerosis. Each CDR3 is given with its conserved first and last residue. A D gene is named only where the DNA matches it firmly. Size is omitted from some rows. Given values are once, few, many or a class for expanded clones.

d_call j_call v_call clone_size cdr3_nt cdr3_aa
NA TRBJ1-2 TRBV16 many TGTGCCAGCAGCCAGCCCCCTCGGGGGGCTCATGGCTACACCTTC CASSQPPRGAHGYTF
TRBD2 TRBJ2-3 TRBV13 many TGTGCCAGCAGCAACCCCCAAGCGGGGGGGCCCCTTTCCCAGTATTTT CASSNPQAGGPLSQYF
NA TRBJ2-5 TRBV5-1 many TGCGCCAGCAGCTGGACAGTTAAAGAGACCCAGTACTTC CASSWTVKETQYF
NA TRBJ2-1 TRBV7-9 many TGTGCCAGCAGCGAGGGGCAGGCGCAGTTCTTC CASSEGQAQFF
NA TRBJ2-3 TRBV6-2/TRBV6-3 many TGTGCCAGCAGTTACTCGGCGGGGAGCACAGATGCGCAGTATTTT CASSYSAGSTDAQYF
NA TRBJ1-2 TRBV9 NA TGTGCCAGCAGCGTCGGGCGCAACTATGGCTACACCTTC CASSVGRNYGYTF
TRBD2 TRBJ2-1 TRBV5-1 many TGCGCCAGCAGCTTCCAGAGCGGGGGCGGAAATGAGCAGTTCTTC CASSFQSGGGNEQFF
NA TRBJ1-2 TRBV10-3 many TGTGCCATCAGTGACTCGCGGGGGGGGAGCTATGGCTACACCTTC CAISDSRGGSYGYTF
TRBD1 TRBJ1-2 TRBV6-5 many TGTGCCAGCAGGGGGTCTGTCGACAGGGCTCATGGCTACACCTTC CASRGSVDRAHGYTF
TRBD1 TRBJ1-2 TRBV7-2 many TGTGCCAGCAGCACGGAAGGGGGCTCCTATGGCTACACCTTC CASSTEGGSYGYTF
NA TRBJ1-2 TRBV7-2 many TGTGCCAGCAGCTTATCCGGGACAACCACCAATGGCTACACCTTC CASSLSGTTTNGYTF
NA TRBJ2-5 TRBV7-3 NA TGTGCCAGCAGCTTAAACCCCTCAGACGAGACCCAGTACTTC CASSLNPSDETQYF
TRBD1 TRBJ1-2 TRBV5-6 many TGTGCCAGCAGCTATAACAGGGGAGACTATGGCTACACCTTC CASSYNRGDYGYTF
NA TRBJ1-1 TRBV5-4 NA TGTGCCAGCAGCTTCGCTACCGGACAACTTGAAGCTTTCTTT CASSFATGQLEAFF
NA TRBJ1-2 TRBV5-5 many TGTGCCAGCAGCTTGGCGGGGTTCGGTGGCTACACCTTC CASSLAGFGGYTF
NA TRBJ2-7 TRBV7-8 many TGTGCCAGCAGTTTGGTCCCCAACTACGAGCAGTACTTC CASSLVPNYEQYF
TRBD2 TRBJ2-1 TRBV7-6 many TGTGCCAGCAGCCCGGGACTAGCGGGGACCTCCTACAATGAGCAGTTCTTC CASSPGLAGTSYNEQFF
NA TRBJ2-3 TRBV7-2 many TGTGCCAGCAGGTACAGGGTTAGCACAGATACGCAGTATTTT CASRYRVSTDTQYF
NA TRBJ2-2 TRBV20-1 many TGCAGTGCTAGTGTGCAGGAAACAGGGGAGCTGTTTTTT CSASVQETGELFF
NA TRBJ2-7 TRBV20-1 many TGCAGTGCTAGTGGGGGGAGGCTCCACGAGCAGTACTTC CSASGGRLHEQYF
NA TRBJ1-4 TRBV5-1 many TGCGCCAGCAGCTTGTCACAGATGAATGAAAAACTGTTTTTT CASSLSQMNEKLFF
TRBD2 TRBJ2-5 TRBV5-6 many TGTGCCAGCAGCGGAGCGGGGGGGCCGGAGACCCAGTACTTC CASSGAGGPETQYF
NA TRBJ1-2 TRBV3-1 many TGTGCCAGCACCCCCATGGGGGGGAACTATGGCTACACCTTC CASTPMGGNYGYTF
NA TRBJ2-7 TRBV6-5 many TGTGCCAGCAGTTACTCCGGACTTAGCTCCTACGAGCAGTACTTC CASSYSGLSSYEQYF
NA TRBJ2-3 TRBV4-3 few TGCGCCAGCAGCCAGAGGGGATCCACAGATACGCAGTATTTT CASSQRGSTDTQYF
NA TRBJ2-3 TRBV25-1 many TGTGCCAGCAATAGGGGCACAGATACGCAGTATTTT CASNRGTDTQYF
NA TRBJ2-1 TRBV20-1 many TGCAGTGCTAGAGATCTGGCGAGCTCCTACAATGAGCAGTTCTTC CSARDLASSYNEQFF
NA TRBJ1-5 TRBV6-6 NA TGTGCCAGCAGTCCCCTCAATGCCGGGGGCGTGGATCAGCCCCAGAATTTT CASSPLNAGGVDQPQNF
TRBD2 TRBJ2-5 TRBV6-5 many TGTGCCAGCAGTTACTCGTGGGAGGGCGGGGAGACCCAGTACTTC CASSYSWEGGETQYF